These 29 T cell receptor beta chains were sequenced from one sample in a study of T-cell reconstitution after alpha-beta-depleted transplantation in children. The authors prepared the TCRbeta library with unique molecular identifiers. TCRdb ran MiXCR on the PCR reads and lists one entry per CDR3 protein. The sample records 140,000 or so distinct CDR3 sequences, around 8.8% being singletons. This specimen consisted of PBMCs, mostly from graft donor cells, obtained 180 days after TCRalphabeta/CD19-depleted stem cell transplant. These receptors originate from a female patient aged 2-15 years who had a stem cell transplant for congenital amegakaryocytic thrombocytopenia, so the T cells may come from the graft donor.

This clonotype was seen at least ten times. The chain uses TRBV10-1 and TRBJ1-6; unclear D gene. Per germline, CDR1 WNHNN and CDR2 SYGVQD (reference sequence). The CDR3 length is 12 residues. Trimming removed 8 bases at V and 7 bases at J, with 9 bases between. The CDR3 loop reads CASGDGNSPLHF. The DNA for the CDR3 is TGCGCCAGCGGAGACGGGAATTCACCCCTCCACTTT.

In this sample, this clonotype turned up a few times. Relative to the germline gene, one junction end is altered; a read error may explain this. CDR3 nucleotide sequence: TGCAGTGCGAAGCCTAGCTCCCACGATCAGTACTTC. Protein: CSAKPSSHDQYF. The chain couples TRBV20-1 to TRBJ2-7; D might be TRBD2 (5 bases). This CDR3 has 12 amino acids. Looked up from germline, CDR1 is DFQATT and CDR2 is SNEGSKA (reference sequence).

The CDR3 protein is CASSLAGSEKLFF. DNA of the CDR3: TGCGCCAGCAGCTTGGCCGGCAGTGAAAAACTGTTTTTT. This rearrangement joins TRBV5-1 to TRBJ1-4, with D unclear. The V gene's germline CDR1 is SGHRS and CDR2 YFSETQ. This CDR3 has 13 residues. The germline V and J ends were trimmed by 0 bases and 7 bases, with 7 bases remaining between them.

With regard to this clonotype: An end of the junction does not agree with germline; a read error may underlie this. V is TRBV20-1 and J is TRBJ2-7; 8 bases are shared with TRBD1. Germline CDR1 is DFQATT and CDR2 is SNEGSKA (reference sequence). CDR3 length equals 13 residues. The CDR3 is CSRIGQGSCEQYF. The CDR3 coding sequence is TGCAGCCGGATTGGACAGGGTTCCTGCGAGCAGTACTTC.

This clonotype was picked up many times. V and J are TRBV21-1 and TRBJ2-5; TRBD2 was called by the table and not checked on the DNA. TRBV21-1 represents a pseudogene. The CDR3 is 15 residues long. This CDR3 is CASSKVGGTKETQYF. CDR3 sequence (DNA): TGTGCCAGCAGCAAAGTGGGCGGGACTAAGGAGACCCAGTACTTC.

This clonotype showed up many times. CDR3 bases: TGTGCCAGCAGTTTTATCGCAGCTAACACAGATACGCAGTATTTT. It specifies CASSFIAANTDTQYF. The V and J genes are TRBV28 and TRBJ2-3, with D hard to call. Germline values: CDR1 MDHEN, CDR2 SYDVKM. V lost 3 bases and J 2 bases, leaving 12 bases between the germline ends. This CDR3 contains 15 residues.

This clonotype was seen a single time. Lacking the conserved final phenylalanine or tryptophan, this CDR3 likely reflects a read error. The chain links TRBV5-1 to TRBJ1-2; 9 bases are a match to TRBD1. The V gene end was trimmed by 4 bases and the J gene end by 5 bases; junction bases not matched to a gene: 12. CDR1 is SGHRS and CDR2 is YFSETQ in the germline V gene. CDR3 size: 16 residues. CDR3 in amino acids: CASSGSGQGKEYGYTS. The CDR3 DNA follows: TGCGCCAGCAGCGGATCGGGACAGGGAAAAGAATATGGCTACACCTCC.

Many counts were recorded for this clonotype. The chain is built from TRBV28 and TRBJ2-7; 7 bases agree with TRBD2. This CDR3 has 16 amino acids. CDR1 and CDR2 from the germline V gene are MDHEN and SYDVKM. V shed 3 bases, J shed 1 base, and the junction held 9 bases outside the gene matches. CDR3 sequence: CASSLPEGLGSYEQYF. CDR3 in DNA: TGTGCCAGCAGTTTGCCCGAAGGACTAGGATCCTACGAGCAGTACTTC.

The table lists this clonotype with many counts. The J gene is TRBJ2-3, the V gene TRBV12-3 or TRBV12-4, with D unclear. V dropped 7 bases and J dropped 7 bases, with 24 bases sitting between them. The CDR3 loop spans 16 amino acids. The CDR3 loop is CASTNPAATLGYTQYF. CDR3 coding DNA: TGTGCCAGCACCAATCCGGCGGCAACCCTTGGGTATACGCAGTATTTT.

In its sample, this clonotype was seen a few times. The chain joins TRBV6-1 to TRBJ2-7; 7 bases line up with TRBD1. The germline gives CDR1 MNHNS, CDR2 SASEGT. V lost 8 bases to trimming and J lost 3 bases; unmatched junction nucleotides: 10. The CDR3 spans 14 residues. The CDR3 region has the DNA TGTGCCAGCGGCTCCCGGGACAGCCTCTACGAGCAGTACTTC. It specifies CASGSRDSLYEQYF.

The chain employs TRBV12-3 or TRBV12-4 and TRBJ2-7; perhaps D is TRBD1 or TRBD2 (5 bases each). V lost 7 bases and J 1 base, leaving 14 bases between the germline ends. This CDR3 has 14 amino acids. CDR3 sequence (DNA): TGTGCCAGCACCGGGACGGGAATTTCCTACGAGCAGTACTTC. It translates to CASTGTGISYEQYF.

The V and J genes are TRBV7-9 and TRBJ2-1; D is perhaps TRBD1 (5 bases). The V and J ends lost 3 bases and 0 bases respectively, with 9 bases between them. Germline V CDR1 and CDR2: SEHNR, FQNEAQ (reference sequence). The CDR3 contains 15 residues. This CDR3 is CASSFQGYSYNEQFF. CDR3 coding DNA: TGTGCCAGCAGCTTCCAGGGATACTCCTACAATGAGCAGTTCTTC.

This clonotype was seen a handful of times. The chain has TRBV5-1 and TRBJ2-1, with a possible D match to TRBD2 (5 bases). The germline V gene encodes CDR1 SGHRS and CDR2 YFSETQ. V was pared by 0 bases and J by 9 bases, with 16 bases between. CDR3 length equals 15 residues. CDR3 residues: CASSLELAGKGEQFF. Here the CDR3 DNA reads TGCGCCAGCAGCTTGGAGTTGGCGGGTAAAGGTGAGCAGTTCTTC.

This clonotype was seen a few times. The chain is built from TRBV5-1 and TRBJ2-7; D may match TRBD1 or TRBD2 (5 bases each). Germline-derived CDR1 and CDR2 are SGHRS and YFSETQ. The CDR3 runs to 16 residues. Trimming cost V 4 bases and J 5 bases, with 22 bases left between them. The CDR3 bases are TGCGCCAGCAGCCGGGAAATAGGGACGGGGAAGGACGAGCAGTACTTC. Protein product: CASSREIGTGKDEQYF.

In its sample, this clonotype was seen many times. V and J are TRBV5-1 and TRBJ2-1; D possibly uses TRBD1 or TRBD2 (5 bases each). Germline CDR1 is SGHRS and CDR2 is YFSETQ. The CDR3 runs 15 residues. The V and J ends lost 2 bases and 8 bases respectively, with 17 bases between them. The CDR3 reads CASSLGSVGVDEQFF. Written as DNA, the CDR3 is TGCGCCAGCAGCTTAGGGTCTGTGGGGGTCGATGAGCAGTTCTTC.

This sequence joins TRBV28 and TRBJ1-1, with D hard to call. The V and J ends lost 7 bases and 7 bases respectively, with 19 bases between them. Germline V gives CDR1 MDHEN, CDR2 SYDVKM. This CDR3 comprises 14 residues. CDR3 sequence reads: CASILTGVGNEAFF. The CDR3 nucleotides read TGTGCCAGCATTCTGACCGGGGTTGGTAATGAAGCTTTCTTT.

This clonotype was seen repeatedly, ten times or more. The V call is TRBV19, the J call TRBJ2-4; D possibly corresponds to TRBD2 (5 bases). This CDR3 is built from 14 residues. The germline V gene has CDR1 LNHDA and CDR2 SQIVND (reference sequence). V was clipped by 4 bases and J by 7 bases, with 14 bases between them. CDR3 coding DNA: TGTGCCAGTAGTACCCGAGGGCCGTTGAACATTCAGTACTTC. This sequence encodes CASSTRGPLNIQYF.

This clonotype has at least ten counts. The chain combines TRBV29-1 with TRBJ1-1; D gene ambiguous. Trimming removed 1 base from V and 0 bases from J, with 9 bases in between. CDR1 and CDR2 from the germline V gene are SQVTM and ANQGSEA. CDR3 length equals 14 residues. CDR3 sequence (DNA): TGCAGCGTTGAAGCTACGGCCCTGAACACTGAAGCTTTCTTT. Translation gives CSVEATALNTEAFF.

Remarks on this clonotype: Likely a read error: the CDR3 ends without its conserved phenylalanine or tryptophan. The chain carries TRBV7-3 and TRBJ1-1; TRBD1 might be the D (5 bases). The CDR3 has 14 residues. In germline, CDR1 is SGHTA, CDR2 FQGTGA. V was trimmed by 5 bases and J by 4 bases, leaving 14 bases between them. This CDR3 is CASSLQGFGTEAFL. As DNA, the CDR3 is TGTGCCAGCAGCCTCCAGGGTTTCGGCACTGAAGCTTTCTTG.

This clonotype was seen at least ten times. CDR3 DNA sequence: TGTGCCAGCAGCCGGTTTAAGACGGGCTACGAGCAGTACTTC. Translating gives CASSRFKTGYEQYF. The genes are TRBV7-8 and TRBJ2-7; no definite D call. V was shortened by 5 bases and J by 3 bases, with 14 bases between the two germline ends. The CDR3 spans 14 residues. Germline CDR1 reads SGHVS; CDR2 reads FQNEAQ.

In its sample, this clonotype was seen many times. The rearrangement uses TRBV12-3 or TRBV12-4 and TRBJ2-7, with TRBD2 matching over 8 bases. Trimming removed 7 bases from V and 9 bases from J; junction bases left unmatched: 8. The CDR3 has 12 amino acids. CDR3 amino acids: CASTTSGGRQYF. DNA of the CDR3: TGTGCCAGCACCACCTCGGGGGGGAGGCAGTACTTC.

This clonotype was observed many times. This chain joins TRBV5-1 and TRBJ2-3; D gene unclear. Trimming took off 2 bases at V and 0 bases at J, with 7 bases between the two ends. The CDR3 loop spans 14 amino acids. CDR1 is SGHRS, CDR2 YFSETQ, per germline. For the CDR3, the DNA is TGCGCCAGCAGCTTAGAACCTAGCACAGATACGCAGTATTTT. Protein sequence: CASSLEPSTDTQYF.

The chain has TRBV20-1 and TRBJ2-7; 10 nucleotides agree with TRBD2. The CDR3 loop spans 12 amino acids. V was pared by 6 bases and J by 9 bases, with 8 bases of the junction left unmatched. Germline-derived CDR1 and CDR2 are DFQATT and SNEGSKA (reference sequence). DNA of the CDR3: TGCAGTGCCGCAACTAGCGGGGATGTGCAGTACTTC. This encodes CSAATSGDVQYF.

V usage is TRBV7-2 and J usage is TRBJ2-1, with unresolved D. CDR3 length: 12 amino acids. Trimming removed 3 bases at V and 7 bases at J, with 7 bases between. Germline V CDR1 and CDR2: SGHTA, FQGNSA. The CDR3 DNA reads as TGTGCCAGCAGCTTGATGGGGAATGAGCAGTTCTTC. Amino acids: CASSLMGNEQFF.

This clonotype appeared many times. This sequence joins TRBV7-8 and TRBJ2-1, with D possibly being TRBD2 (5 bases). Germline V lookup: CDR1 SGHVS, CDR2 FQNEAQ. The CDR3 length is 15 residues. V shed 5 bases and J shed 0 bases, with 11 bases lying between them. CDR3 amino acids: CASSTRRSSYNEQFF. The CDR3 DNA follows: TGTGCCAGCAGCACTCGGAGGAGCTCCTACAATGAGCAGTTCTTC.

This clonotype was counted ten times or more. The chain couples TRBV7-2 to TRBJ1-5, with D unresolved. Germline CDR1 and CDR2: SGHTA and FQGNSA. Trimming left V 0 bases short and J 5 bases short, with 5 bases between. The CDR3 totals 13 residues. This CDR3 is CASSLASDQPQHF. Written as DNA, the CDR3 is TGTGCCAGCAGCTTAGCGTCAGATCAGCCCCAGCATTTT. Using reference TRBV7-2 and TRBJ1-5 for the parts outside the CDR3, the full variable domain is GAGVSQSPSNKVTEKGKDVELRCDPISGHTALYWYRQSLGQGLEFLIYFQGNSAPDKSGLPSDRFSAERTGGSVSTLTIQRTQQEDSAVYLCASSLASDQPQHFGDGTRLSIL.

This clonotype was picked up many times. The genes are TRBV20-1 and TRBJ1-6; TRBD1 matches 8 bases. The CDR3 spans 14 residues. The V gene end was trimmed by 0 bases and the J gene end by 8 bases; junction bases not matched to a gene: 3. Germline V gene sequence: CDR1 DFQATT, CDR2 SNEGSKA (reference sequence). The CDR3 DNA is TGCAGTGCTAGAGAGTTGGACAGGGATTCACCCCTCCACTTT. Encoded protein: CSARELDRDSPLHF.

V gene TRBV5-1 combines with J gene TRBJ2-7, with 10 bases fitting TRBD1. CDR1 and CDR2 from the germline V gene are SGHRS and YFSETQ. The CDR3 is 14 amino acids. The junction had 5 bases not matched to a gene; V was cut back by 4 bases and J by 4 bases. The CDR3 DNA reads TGCGCCAGCAGCCAGGGACAGGGGATTTACGAGCAGTACTTC. Its protein product is CASSQGQGIYEQYF. The full variable domain, in which reference TRBV5-1 and TRBJ2-7 provide the parts outside the CDR3, is KAGVTQTPRYLIKTRGQQVTLSCSPISGHRSVSWYQQTPGQGLQFLFEYFSETQRNKGNFPGRFSGRQFSNSRSEMNVSTLELGDSALYLCASSQGQGIYEQYFGPGTRLTVT.

This clonotype was found many times. This chain joins TRBV12-3 or TRBV12-4 and TRBJ2-7; D not certain. Trimming took 6 bases from V and 7 from J, leaving 13 bases between them. The CDR3 loop spans 12 amino acids. The CDR3 spells CASSHKWTEQYF. The CDR3 DNA sequence: TGTGCCAGCAGCCACAAATGGACGGAGCAGTACTTC.